The clone carrying this T cell receptor (beta chain) was recorded at least ten times. Time point: patch test 1, 2 weeks after DPC sensitization. This sample's treatment: therapeutic diphenylcyclopropenone sensitization with weekly scalp DPC. It was unfractionated whole blood from which total RNA was extracted. The sample comes from a study of human T cells and chemical hapten exposure. Study-level information: The study lasted 20 to 25 weeks, and patients were dosed weekly with diphenylcyclopropenone on the scalp throughout.

The study used a library that attached unique molecular identifiers to individual cDNA molecules. Per the study methods: Sample TCR totals centred on a median of around 100,000, ranging about 20,000 to 700,000. TCRdb used MiXCR to reprocess the RACE reads, holding one entry per CDR3 protein. The V and J calls here are based on TCRdb, not the publication. The table has roughly 38,000 distinct CDR3 sequences, around 3.8% seen once. The source is a man in his forties or fifties with alopecia areata. Some clones in this sample may be carry-over from other donors' samples. The sample here was whole blood, taken in connection with sensitization to the hapten diphenylcyclopropenone (DPC).

The CDR3 loop reads CSVISDRVDQPQHF. In nucleotides, the CDR3 is TGCAGCGTCATAAGCGACAGGGTTGATCAGCCCCAGCATTTT. V usage is TRBV29-1 and J usage is TRBJ1-5; 7 nucleotides line up with TRBD1. After removal of 6 bases from V and 5 bases from J, the junction contained 10 bases not matched to a gene. Germline CDR1 is SQVTM and CDR2 is ANQGSEA. The CDR3 has 14 amino acids.